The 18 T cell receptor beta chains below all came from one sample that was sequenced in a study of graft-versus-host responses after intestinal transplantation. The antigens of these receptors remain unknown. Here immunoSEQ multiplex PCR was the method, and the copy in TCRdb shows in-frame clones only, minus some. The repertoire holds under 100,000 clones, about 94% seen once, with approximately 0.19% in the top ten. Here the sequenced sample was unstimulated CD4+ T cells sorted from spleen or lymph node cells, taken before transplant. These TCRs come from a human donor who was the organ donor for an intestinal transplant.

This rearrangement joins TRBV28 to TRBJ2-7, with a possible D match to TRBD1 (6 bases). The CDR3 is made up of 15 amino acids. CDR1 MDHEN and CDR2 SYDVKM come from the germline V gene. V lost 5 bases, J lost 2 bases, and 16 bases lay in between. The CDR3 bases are TGTGCCAGCAGTCCTCAGCAGACAGGAGCCTACGAGCAGTACTTC. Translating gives CASSPQQTGAYEQYF.

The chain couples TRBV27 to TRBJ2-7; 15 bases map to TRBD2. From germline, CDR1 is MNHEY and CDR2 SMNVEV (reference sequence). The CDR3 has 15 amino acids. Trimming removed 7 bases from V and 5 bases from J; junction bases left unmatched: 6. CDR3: CASKPGTSGGNEQYF. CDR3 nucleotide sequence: TGTGCCAGCAAACCGGGGACTAGCGGGGGGAACGAGCAGTACTTC.

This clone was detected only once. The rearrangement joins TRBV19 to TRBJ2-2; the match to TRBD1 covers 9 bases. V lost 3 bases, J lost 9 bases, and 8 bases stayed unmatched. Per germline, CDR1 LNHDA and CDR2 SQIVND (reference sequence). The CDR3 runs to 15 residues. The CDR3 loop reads CASSIGTGYPRELFF. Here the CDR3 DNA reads TGTGCCAGTAGTATCGGGACAGGGTATCCTAGGGAGCTGTTTTTT.

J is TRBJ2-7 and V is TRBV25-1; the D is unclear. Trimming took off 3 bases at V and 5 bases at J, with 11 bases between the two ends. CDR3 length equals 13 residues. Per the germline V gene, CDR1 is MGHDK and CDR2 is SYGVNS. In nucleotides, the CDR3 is TGTGCCAGCAGTGATGGCATCGGTGACGAGCAGTACTTC. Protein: CASSDGIGDEQYF.

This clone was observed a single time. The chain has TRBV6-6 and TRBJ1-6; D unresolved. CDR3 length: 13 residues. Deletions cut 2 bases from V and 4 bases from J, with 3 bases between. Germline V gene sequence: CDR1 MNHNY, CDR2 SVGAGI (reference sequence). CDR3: CASSYGYNSPLHF. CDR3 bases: TGTGCCAGCAGTTACGGGTATAATTCACCCCTCCACTTT.

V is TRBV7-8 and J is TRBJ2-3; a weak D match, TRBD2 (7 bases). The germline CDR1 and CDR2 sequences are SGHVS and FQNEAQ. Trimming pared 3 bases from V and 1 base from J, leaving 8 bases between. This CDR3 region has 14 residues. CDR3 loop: CASSLRGRTDTQYF. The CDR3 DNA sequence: TGTGCCAGCAGCTTGCGGGGGCGCACAGATACGCAGTATTTT.

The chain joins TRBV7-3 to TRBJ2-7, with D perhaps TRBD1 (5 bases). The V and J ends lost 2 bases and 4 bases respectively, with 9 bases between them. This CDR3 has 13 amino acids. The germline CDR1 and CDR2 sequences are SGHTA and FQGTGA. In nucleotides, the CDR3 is TGTGCCAGCAGCTTATTTTCAGGGTACGAGCAGTACTTC. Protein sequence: CASSLFSGYEQYF.

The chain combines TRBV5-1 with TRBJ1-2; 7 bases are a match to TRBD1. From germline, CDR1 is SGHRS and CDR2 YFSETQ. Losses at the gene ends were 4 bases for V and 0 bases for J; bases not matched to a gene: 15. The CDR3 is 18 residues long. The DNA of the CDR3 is TGCGCCAGCAGCCCAAGGGGACAGACAGGGAGAACTAACTATGGCTACACCTTC. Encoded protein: CASSPRGQTGRTNYGYTF.

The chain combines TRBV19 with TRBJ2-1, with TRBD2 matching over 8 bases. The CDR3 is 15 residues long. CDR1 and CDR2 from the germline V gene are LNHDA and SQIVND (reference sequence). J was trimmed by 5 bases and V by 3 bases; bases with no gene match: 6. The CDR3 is CASSIRAGVNNEQFF. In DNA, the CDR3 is TGTGCCAGTAGTATTCGAGCGGGGGTGAACAATGAGCAGTTCTTC.

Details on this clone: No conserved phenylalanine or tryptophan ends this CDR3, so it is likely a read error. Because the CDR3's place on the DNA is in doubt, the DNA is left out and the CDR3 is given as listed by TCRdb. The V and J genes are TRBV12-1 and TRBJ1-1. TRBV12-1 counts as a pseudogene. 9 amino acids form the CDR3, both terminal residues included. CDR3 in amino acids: CASSPPQSV.

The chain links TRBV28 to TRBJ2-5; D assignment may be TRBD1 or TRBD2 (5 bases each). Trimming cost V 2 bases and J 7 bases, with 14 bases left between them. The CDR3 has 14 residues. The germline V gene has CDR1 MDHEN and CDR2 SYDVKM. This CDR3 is CASSLSGGGGTQYF. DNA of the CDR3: TGTGCCAGCAGTTTAAGTGGGGGTGGTGGGACCCAGTACTTC.

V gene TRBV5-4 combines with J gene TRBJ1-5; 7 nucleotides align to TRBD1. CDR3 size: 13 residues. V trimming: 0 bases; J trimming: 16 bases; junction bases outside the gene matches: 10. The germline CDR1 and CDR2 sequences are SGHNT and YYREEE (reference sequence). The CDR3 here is CASSLAPGTEIHF. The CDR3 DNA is TGTGCCAGCAGCTTGGCACCCGGGACAGAGATCCATTTT. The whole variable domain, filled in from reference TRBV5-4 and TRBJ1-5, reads ETGVTQSPTHLIKTRGQQVTLRCSSQSGHNTVSWYQQALGQGPQFIFQYYREEENGRGNFPPRFSGLQFPNYSSELNVNALELDDSALYLCASSLAPGTEIHFGDGTRLSIL.

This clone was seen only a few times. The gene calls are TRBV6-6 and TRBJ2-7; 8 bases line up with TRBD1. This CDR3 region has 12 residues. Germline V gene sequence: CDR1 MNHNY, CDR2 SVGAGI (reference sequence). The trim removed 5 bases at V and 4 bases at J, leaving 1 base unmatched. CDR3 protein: CASSGQGYEQYF. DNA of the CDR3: TGTGCCAGCAGTGGACAGGGTTACGAGCAGTACTTC.

CDR3 bases: TGCGCCAGCAGCTGGGACGGCGAAGTCTACGAGCAGTACTTC. Residues: CASSWDGEVYEQYF. The chain combines TRBV5-1 with TRBJ2-7; D is possibly TRBD1 or TRBD2 (5 bases each). The V end lost 3 bases, the J end lost 3 bases, and 13 bases lay between the germline ends. The germline CDR1 and CDR2 sequences are SGHRS and YFSETQ. This CDR3 is 14 amino acids long.

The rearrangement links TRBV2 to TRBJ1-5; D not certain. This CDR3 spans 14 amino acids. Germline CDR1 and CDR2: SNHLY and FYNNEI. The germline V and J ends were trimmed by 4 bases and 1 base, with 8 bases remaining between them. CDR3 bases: TGTGCCAGCAGTGCCGCGCTAAGCAATCAGCCCCAGCATTTT. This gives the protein CASSAALSNQPQHF.

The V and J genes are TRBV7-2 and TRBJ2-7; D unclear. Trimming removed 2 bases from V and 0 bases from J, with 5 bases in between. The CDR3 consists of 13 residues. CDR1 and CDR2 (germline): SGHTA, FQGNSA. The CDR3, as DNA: TGTGCCAGCAGCTTACCAAGCTCCTACGAGCAGTACTTC. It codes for CASSLPSSYEQYF.

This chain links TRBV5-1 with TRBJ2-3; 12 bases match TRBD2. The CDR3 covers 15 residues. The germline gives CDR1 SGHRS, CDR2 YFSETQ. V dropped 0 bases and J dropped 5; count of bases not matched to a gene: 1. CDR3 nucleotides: TGCGCCAGCAGCTTGGCTAGCGGGGGGGTAGATACGCAGTATTTT. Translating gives CASSLASGGVDTQYF.

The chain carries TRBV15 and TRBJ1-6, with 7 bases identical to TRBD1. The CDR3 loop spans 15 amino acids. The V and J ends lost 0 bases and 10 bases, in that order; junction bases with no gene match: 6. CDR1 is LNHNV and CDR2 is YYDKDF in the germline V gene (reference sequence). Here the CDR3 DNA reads TGTGCCACCAGCAGAGATGACAGGGTTAGCTCACCCCTCCACTTT. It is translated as CATSRDDRVSSPLHF. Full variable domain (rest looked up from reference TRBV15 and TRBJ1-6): DAMVIQNPRYQVTQFGKPVTLSCSQTLNHNVMYWYQQKSSQAPKLLFHYYDKDFNNEADTPDNFQSRRPNTSFCFLDIRSPGLGDTAMYLCATSRDDRVSSPLHFGNGTRLTVT.